These 20 T cell receptor beta chains were sequenced from one sample in a study of cytomegalovirus exposure and HLA in healthy donors. Repertoires were generated with immunoSEQ multiplex PCR, while TCRdb's copy carries only in-frame clones and drops some. The sample records 350,000 or so clones, just over 85% being singletons. Input material: PBMCs. The receptors derive from a woman aged 18-29 years in good health and CMV-seronegative.

The chain couples TRBV9 to TRBJ2-1; TRBD2 matches at 8 bases. V lost 2 bases and J lost 8; bases outside the gene matches: 12. CDR1 SGDLS and CDR2 YYNGEE come from the germline V gene. CDR3 length: 16 residues. The DNA of the CDR3 is TGTGCCAGCAGCGTCACGAGCGGGAGCGGAAGCGATGAGCAGTTCTTC. It encodes CASSVTSGSGSDEQFF.

The chain couples TRBV5-1 to TRBJ2-7, with 13 bases that match TRBD2. This CDR3 region has 13 residues. The germline CDR1 and CDR2 sequences are SGHRS and YFSETQ. With 7 bases clipped from V and 4 bases from J, the junction kept 2 bases outside the gene matches. DNA of the CDR3: TGCGCCAGCCGGACTAGCGGGAGTTACGAGCAGTACTTC. Residues: CASRTSGSYEQYF.

The CDR3 region has the DNA TGTGCCAGCAGCGCGGACAGGGGTGAGCAGTTCTTC. Translation gives CASSADRGEQFF. The V call is TRBV7-9, the J call TRBJ2-1, with 9 bases identical to TRBD1. V lost 5 bases, J lost 9 bases, and 2 bases stayed unmatched. The CDR3 extends over 12 amino acids. The V gene's germline CDR1 is SEHNR and CDR2 FQNEAQ (reference sequence).

This clone was seen a handful of times. V and J are TRBV19 and TRBJ2-7; weak D call: TRBD1 (6 bases). Germline V gives CDR1 LNHDA, CDR2 SQIVND (reference sequence). Trimming left V 3 bases short and J 1 base short, with 10 bases between. The CDR3 loop spans 14 amino acids. CDR3 sequence reads: CASSMVTGSYEQYF. The CDR3 DNA reads TGTGCCAGTAGTATGGTAACAGGGTCCTACGAGCAGTACTTC.

J is TRBJ2-3 and V is TRBV6-5; possibly TRBD2 for D (6 bases). CDR3 length equals 15 residues. CDR1 is MNHEY and CDR2 is SVGAGI in the germline V gene. Trimming removed 2 bases at V and 2 bases at J, with 11 bases between. CDR3 bases: TGTGCCAGCAGTTACGGCGGGATCCTCACAGATACGCAGTATTTT. Protein: CASSYGGILTDTQYF.

The chain links TRBV2 to TRBJ2-2; D possibly corresponds to TRBD2 (7 bases). CDR3 length: 18 residues. Per the germline V gene, CDR1 is SNHLY and CDR2 is FYNNEI. Trimming left V 2 bases short and J 5 bases short, with 21 bases between. In DNA form, the CDR3 reads TGTGCCAGCAGTGAATTGAATCGAGGGAGGGGGAGAACCGGGGAGCTGTTTTTT. Translation gives CASSELNRGRGRTGELFF. Full variable domain (missing parts from reference TRBV2 and TRBJ2-2): EPEVTQTPSHQVTQMGQEVILRCVPISNHLYFYWYRQILGQKVEFLVSFYNNEISEKSEIFDDQFSVERPDGSNFTLKIRSTKLEDSAMYFCASSELNRGRGRTGELFFGEGSRLTVL.

The chain combines TRBV7-9 with TRBJ2-1; TRBD2 might be the D (6 bases). This CDR3 contains 12 residues. V gave up 8 bases and J gave up 7 bases, with 12 bases separating them. Germline-derived CDR1 and CDR2 are SEHNR and FQNEAQ (reference sequence). The CDR3 is CASRSGVNEQFF. DNA of the CDR3: TGTGCCAGCCGGTCGGGAGTGAATGAGCAGTTCTTC.

The chain has TRBV6-6 and TRBJ2-7, with D uncertain. The CDR3 loop spans 13 amino acids. The germline V gene has CDR1 MNHNY and CDR2 SVGAGI (reference sequence). The V gene lost 2 bases and the J gene lost 2 bases, with 7 bases spanning the gap. CDR3: CASSYRSAYEQYF. CDR3 bases: TGTGCCAGCAGTTACCGGTCCGCCTACGAGCAGTACTTC.

The chain joins TRBV7-9 to TRBJ1-2; 9 bases are a match to TRBD1. The germline V gene has CDR1 SEHNR and CDR2 FQNEAQ (reference sequence). The CDR3 extends over 12 amino acids. Unmatched junction bases numbered 4, after V lost 11 bases and J lost 3 bases. The CDR3 coding sequence is TGTGCCCGATGGGACAGGGACTATGGCTACACCTTC. As protein: CARWDRDYGYTF.

J is TRBJ2-7 and V is TRBV28, with 8 bases identical to TRBD1. The CDR3 loop spans 15 amino acids. Germline CDR1 is MDHEN and CDR2 is SYDVKM. Trimming cost V 5 bases and J 2 bases; bases outside gene matches: 8. For the CDR3, the DNA is TGTGCCAGCAGTCCGTCGGACAGGGCGGCCTACGAGCAGTACTTC. Protein sequence: CASSPSDRAAYEQYF.

This rearrangement joins TRBV15 to TRBJ1-2, with 7 bases identical to TRBD1. V lost 0 bases and J lost 4; bases outside the gene matches: 2. This CDR3 region has 14 residues. The germline V gene has CDR1 LNHNV and CDR2 YYDKDF (reference sequence). CDR3 amino acids: CATSRDWDSYGYTF. CDR3 bases: TGTGCCACCAGCAGAGATTGGGACAGCTATGGCTACACCTTC.

The V call is TRBV4-3, the J call TRBJ1-2; D gene unclear. The V end was cut by 6 bases, the J end by 4 bases, with 18 bases between. Germline V CDR1 and CDR2: LGHNA, YSLEER. The CDR3 runs to 15 residues. DNA for the CDR3: TGCGCCAGCAGACCTATAGGTCAAGAGGGCTATGGCTACACCTTC. Encoded protein: CASRPIGQEGYGYTF.

A single count supports this clone. CDR3 protein: CASSITYEQYF. The CDR3 bases are TGTGCCAGCAGCATAACCTACGAGCAGTACTTC. The V gene is TRBV7-2, the J gene TRBJ2-7; D is ambiguous. CDR3 length equals 11 residues. The V gene lost 5 bases and the J gene lost 2 bases, with 4 bases spanning the gap. Looked up from germline, CDR1 is SGHTA and CDR2 is FQGNSA.

This chain connects TRBV11-3 to TRBJ1-1, with a tentative D call TRBD1 (5 bases). V shed 1 base and J shed 11 bases, with 14 bases lying between them. This CDR3 spans 13 amino acids. Per germline, CDR1 SGHNT and CDR2 YENEEA. The CDR3 DNA follows: TGTGCCAGCAGCTTAGGGGTTTCAGGGATGGCTTTCTTT. Protein sequence: CASSLGVSGMAFF. Full variable domain (rest looked up from reference TRBV11-3 and TRBJ1-1): EAGVVQSPRYKIIEKKQPVAFWCNPISGHNTLYWYLQNLGQGPELLIRYENEEAVDDSQLPKDRFSAERLKGVDSTLKIQPAELGDSAVYLCASSLGVSGMAFFGQGTRLTVV.

The V gene is TRBV2, the J gene TRBJ1-2; 9 nucleotides match TRBD1. The CDR3 spans 15 residues. The ends lost 6 bases at V and 7 bases at J; junction bases unmatched: 12. The germline gives CDR1 SNHLY, CDR2 FYNNEI. DNA of the CDR3: TGTGCCAGCAGAGCCGGGACAGGGAATGGAGGTGGCTACACCTTC. Translating it yields CASRAGTGNGGGYTF.

The chain couples TRBV9 to TRBJ2-1, with 10 bases aligning to TRBD2. Per germline, CDR1 SGDLS and CDR2 YYNGEE. This CDR3 has 17 residues. The V segment lost 2 bases and the J segment 5 bases; nucleotides outside the gene matches: 10. The CDR3 DNA follows: TGTGCCAGCAGCGTCGGCGGGGGACTAGCGAGCAACAATGAGCAGTTCTTC. Translation gives CASSVGGGLASNNEQFF. The full variable domain, its missing parts supplied by reference TRBV9 and TRBJ2-1, is DSGVTQTPKHLITATGQRVTLRCSPRSGDLSVYWYQQSLDQGLQFLIQYYNGEERAKGNILERFSAQQFPDLHSELNLSSLELGDSALYFCASSVGGGLASNNEQFFGPGTRLTVL.

The chain combines TRBV5-4 with TRBJ2-3; D may be TRBD1 (5 bases). Trimming cost V 4 bases and J 0 bases, with 12 bases left between them. CDR3 length: 15 residues. The germline V gene encodes CDR1 SGHNT and CDR2 YYREEE (reference sequence). The CDR3 coding sequence is TGTGCCAGCAGCCGTGAGCAGGGAAGCACAGATACGCAGTATTTT. It encodes CASSREQGSTDTQYF.

This clone was seen just once. The chain uses TRBV9 and TRBJ1-2, with D possibly TRBD1 on 5 matching bases. Trimming stripped 3 bases from V and 7 bases from J, with 16 bases between. From germline, CDR1 is SGDLS and CDR2 YYNGEE. The CDR3 length is 14 residues. CDR3 DNA: TGTGCCAGCAGCGATCTGGGGGGAAGGGGTGGCTACACCTTC. Protein sequence: CASSDLGGRGGYTF.

The V call is TRBV27, the J call TRBJ2-3; 7 bases agree with TRBD2. The ends lost 1 base at V and 1 base at J; junction bases unmatched: 5. The CDR3 has 16 amino acids. From germline, CDR1 is MNHEY and CDR2 SMNVEV (reference sequence). The DNA of the CDR3 is TGTGCCAGCAGTTTATTTAGGGAGGGAGGCACAGATACGCAGTATTTT. This sequence encodes CASSLFREGGTDTQYF.

The chain has TRBV10-3 and TRBJ2-3; 9 bases are shared with TRBD2. Germline V lookup: CDR1 ENHRY, CDR2 SYGVKD. V shed 2 bases and J 3 bases; nucleotides not matched to a gene: 6. The CDR3 has 16 residues. The CDR3 protein is CAISEDLAGATDTQYF. The DNA of the CDR3 is TGTGCCATCAGTGAGGATTTAGCGGGAGCGACAGATACGCAGTATTTT.